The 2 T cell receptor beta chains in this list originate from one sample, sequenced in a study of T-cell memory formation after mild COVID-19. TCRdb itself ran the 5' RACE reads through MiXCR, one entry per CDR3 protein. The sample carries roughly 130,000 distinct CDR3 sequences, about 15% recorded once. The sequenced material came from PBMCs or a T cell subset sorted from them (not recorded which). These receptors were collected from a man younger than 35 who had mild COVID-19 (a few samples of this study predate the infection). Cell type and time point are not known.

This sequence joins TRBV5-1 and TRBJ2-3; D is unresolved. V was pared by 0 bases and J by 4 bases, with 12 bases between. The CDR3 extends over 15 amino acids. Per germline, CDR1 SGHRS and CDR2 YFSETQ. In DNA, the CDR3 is TGCGCCAGCAGCTTGGATGGCGATAGGGCAGATACGCAGTATTTT. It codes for CASSLDGDRADTQYF.

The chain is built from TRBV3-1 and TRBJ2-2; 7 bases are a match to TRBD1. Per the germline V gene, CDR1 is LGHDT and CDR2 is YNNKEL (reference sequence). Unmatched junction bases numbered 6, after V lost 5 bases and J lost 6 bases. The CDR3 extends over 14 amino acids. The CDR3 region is CASSNIQGAGELFF. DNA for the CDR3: TGTGCCAGCAGCAATATTCAGGGGGCCGGGGAGCTGTTTTTT.